These 28 T cell receptor beta chains originate from one sample sequenced in a study of OX40 agonist ivuxolimab in advanced cancers. TCRdb's table, derived via immunoSEQ multiplex PCR, lists solely in-frame clones and lacks some. The repertoire holds 110,000 or so clones, with around 93% as singletons. The material was CD4+ or CD8+ T cells sorted from blood, obtained in a trial of the OX40 agonist ivuxolimab. Receptor source: an adult with an advanced solid tumor such as melanoma, head and neck, liver or kidney cancer.

The chain uses TRBV5-1 and TRBJ2-3; TRBD2 aligns across 12 bases. The CDR3 spans 18 residues. J gave up 2 bases and V 4 bases, and 11 bases lay outside the gene matches. CDR1 is SGHRS and CDR2 is YFSETQ in the germline V gene. The CDR3 sequence: CASSPASGGAVITDTQYF. The CDR3 DNA sequence: TGCGCCAGCAGCCCGGCTAGCGGGGGGGCCGTTATCACAGATACGCAGTATTTT.

The genes are TRBV10-1 and TRBJ2-3; D assignment may be TRBD1 or TRBD2 (6 bases each). CDR1 and CDR2 (germline): WNHNN, SYGVQD (reference sequence). The CDR3 is 13 residues long. V was clipped by 8 bases and J by 4 bases, with 13 bases between them. CDR3: CASQEGGSDTQYF. CDR3 nucleotide sequence: TGCGCCAGCCAGGAGGGGGGATCAGATACGCAGTATTTT.

This clone appeared a single time. The rearrangement uses TRBV5-1 and TRBJ2-5, with D uncertain. Germline V gives CDR1 SGHRS, CDR2 YFSETQ. The CDR3 sequence is 14 residues long. V lost 0 bases to trimming and J lost 0 bases, with 6 bases between them. DNA for the CDR3: TGCGCCAGCAGCTTGGTTAGCCACCAAGAGACCCAGTACTTC. Its translation: CASSLVSHQETQYF.

The chain combines TRBV7-8 with TRBJ2-5; D is uncertain. From germline, CDR1 is SGHVS and CDR2 FQNEAQ. This CDR3 spans 13 amino acids. Trimming cost V 4 bases and J 9 bases, with 15 bases left between them. The CDR3 sequence: CASSSRPGEAQYF. CDR3 nucleotides: TGTGCCAGCAGCTCTCGACCCGGCGAGGCCCAGTACTTC.

V is TRBV25-1 and J is TRBJ1-6; the D gene is possibly TRBD1 (5 bases). V was trimmed by 8 bases and J by 6 bases, leaving 14 bases between them. CDR3 length equals 14 residues. Germline V lookup: CDR1 MGHDK, CDR2 SYGVNS. The CDR3, as DNA: TGTGCCAGCTCCGGGACGGGCCCTAATTCACCCCTCCACTTT. Protein product: CASSGTGPNSPLHF.

The J gene is TRBJ1-6, the V gene TRBV28, with D uncertain. The V gene lost 6 bases and the J gene lost 4 bases, with 4 bases spanning the gap. CDR1 and CDR2 from the germline V gene are MDHEN and SYDVKM. The CDR3 has 12 residues. CDR3 sequence (DNA): TGTGCCAGCAGCCTTTATAATTCACCCCTCCACTTT. This encodes CASSLYNSPLHF.

The sample holds a few counts of this clone. The chain recombines TRBV5-1 with TRBJ1-2, with 8 bases fitting TRBD1. After removal of 4 bases from V and 6 bases from J, the junction contained 8 bases not matched to a gene. The germline gives CDR1 SGHRS, CDR2 YFSETQ. This CDR3 has 14 amino acids. The CDR3, as DNA: TGCGCCAGCAGCCCAGGACAGGGACTGGATGGCTACACCTTC. This translates into CASSPGQGLDGYTF.

The genes are TRBV5-4 and TRBJ1-1; D is ambiguous. Trimming shortened V by 9 bases and J by 0 bases, and 12 bases separated the two germline ends. This CDR3 is built from 13 residues. Germline CDR1 is SGHNT and CDR2 is YYREEE (reference sequence). The CDR3 DNA reads TGTGCCACCACGACCATTCTGAACACTGAAGCTTTCTTT. Translated: CATTTILNTEAFF.

The V gene is TRBV7-6, the J gene TRBJ2-3; D may be TRBD2 (5 bases). Germline CDR1 SGHVS, CDR2 FNYEAQ. V was trimmed by 6 bases and J by 1 base, leaving 11 bases between them. The CDR3 is 14 amino acids. The CDR3 sequence: CASRLRAGTDTQYF. The CDR3 DNA sequence: TGTGCCAGCAGGTTGAGGGCTGGCACAGATACGCAGTATTTT.

This clone was picked up a small number of times. The V call is TRBV2, the J call TRBJ2-7, with D tentatively TRBD1 or TRBD2 (5 bases each). This CDR3 region has 14 residues. Germline CDR1 and CDR2: SNHLY and FYNNEI. Trimming removed 7 bases from V and 0 bases from J, with 13 bases in between. This chain's CDR3 is CASTGGGSSYEQYF. The DNA of the CDR3 is TGTGCCAGCACCGGTGGGGGAAGCTCCTACGAGCAGTACTTC.

This clone was seen just once. This chain uses TRBV10-3 with TRBJ2-7; D is possibly TRBD1 (6 bases). Trimming took 1 base from V and 2 from J, leaving 9 bases between them. Germline assignment: CDR1 ENHRY and CDR2 SYGVKD. CDR3 length equals 14 residues. The DNA of the CDR3 is TGTGCCATCAGTGAGTGGGACAAAACCTACGAGCAGTACTTC. Translating it yields CAISEWDKTYEQYF.

This clone was detected only once. This chain joins TRBV6-5 and TRBJ1-2, with D unclear. V was cut by 3 bases and J by 2 bases, with 13 bases left in between. This CDR3 is built from 15 residues. CDR1 is MNHEY, CDR2 SVGAGI, per germline. For the CDR3, the DNA is TGTGCCAGCAGTTATATGGCTCGGATAAACTATGGCTACACCTTC. Protein product: CASSYMARINYGYTF.

The chain links TRBV27 to TRBJ1-5; the match to TRBD1 covers 10 bases. The J segment lost 4 bases and the V segment lost 7 bases, leaving 10 bases of the junction unmatched. CDR3 length equals 16 residues. Germline CDR1 is MNHEY and CDR2 is SMNVEV (reference sequence). CDR3 in amino acids: CASTFKDRGGNQPQHF. For the CDR3, the DNA is TGTGCCAGCACTTTTAAGGACAGGGGGGGTAATCAGCCCCAGCATTTT.

This clone has a single count. The J gene is TRBJ1-2, the V gene TRBV30; D gene unclear. Germline V gene data show CDR1 as GTSNPN and CDR2 as SVGIG (reference sequence). The CDR3 has 13 amino acids. V was pared by 3 bases and J by 6 bases, with 14 bases between. The CDR3 DNA sequence: TGTGCCTGGAGAAGATACGATTCGGATGGCTACACCTTC. Its translation is CAWRRYDSDGYTF.

The J gene is TRBJ2-5, the V gene TRBV7-3, with D perhaps TRBD2 (6 bases). CDR1 SGHTA and CDR2 FQGTGA come from the germline V gene. This CDR3 spans 15 amino acids. Trimming cost V 1 base and J 1 base, with 10 bases left between them. In DNA, the CDR3 is TGTGCCAGCAGCTTAAACCCCGGGAGCCAAGAGACCCAGTACTTC. Its translation: CASSLNPGSQETQYF.

The chain links TRBV7-9 to TRBJ1-2; D might be TRBD1 (5 bases). V lost 4 bases and J 5 bases, leaving 17 bases between the germline ends. Germline CDR1 is SEHNR and CDR2 is FQNEAQ (reference sequence). CDR3 length: 15 amino acids. CDR3: CASSSRDGDFYGYTF. The CDR3 DNA follows: TGTGCCAGCAGCTCTCGGGACGGCGACTTTTATGGCTACACCTTC.

The chain joins TRBV6-1 to TRBJ2-7, with TRBD1 matching 11 bases. From germline, CDR1 is MNHNS and CDR2 SASEGT. The CDR3 is 15 residues long. V lost 7 bases, J lost 0 bases, and 5 bases stayed unmatched. The CDR3 spells CASTPGTGGSYEQYF. The CDR3 DNA follows: TGTGCCAGCACCCCAGGGACAGGGGGCTCCTACGAGCAGTACTTC.

The CDR3 here is CASSEIGTSGAYYEQYF. CDR3 coding DNA: TGTGCCAGCAGTGAAATTGGGACTAGCGGTGCGTACTACGAGCAGTACTTC. V and J are TRBV6-1 and TRBJ2-7; 11 bases are shared with TRBD2. This CDR3 is built from 17 residues. The ends lost 2 bases at V and 3 bases at J; junction bases unmatched: 9. CDR1 is MNHNS, CDR2 SASEGT, per germline.

The chain carries TRBV5-1 and TRBJ1-6; 8 nucleotides match TRBD1. V trimming: 4 bases; J trimming: 9 bases; junction bases outside the gene matches: 9. There are 15 residues in the CDR3. Germline lookup yields CDR1 SGHRS and CDR2 YFSETQ. CDR3 sequence reads: CASSDRGGGVSPLHF. The DNA of the CDR3 is TGCGCCAGCAGCGACAGGGGCGGAGGCGTTTCACCCCTCCACTTT.

The rearrangement links TRBV10-3 to TRBJ2-2; 9 bases are a match to TRBD2. This CDR3 is built from 17 residues. CDR1 and CDR2 from the germline V gene are ENHRY and SYGVKD. Trimming took 6 bases from V and 5 from J; bases not matched to a gene: 13. CDR3 region: CAIRGERGDRTTGELFF. DNA for the CDR3: TGTGCCATCAGAGGAGAGCGGGGGGACCGAACGACCGGGGAGCTGTTTTTT.

This chain uses TRBV11-2 with TRBJ2-2; 9 nucleotides agree with TRBD1. The CDR3 is 15 residues long. Looked up from germline, CDR1 is SGHAT and CDR2 is FQNNGV. The trim removed 5 bases at V and 5 bases at J, leaving 6 bases unmatched. CDR3 in amino acids: CASSPDRGKTGELFF. DNA of the CDR3: TGTGCCAGCAGCCCGGACAGGGGAAAGACCGGGGAGCTGTTTTTT. Full variable domain (missing parts from reference TRBV11-2 and TRBJ2-2): EAGVAQSPRYKIIEKRQSVAFWCNPISGHATLYWYQQILGQGPKLLIQFQNNGVVDDSQLPKDRFSAERLKGVDSTLKIQPAKLEDSAVYLCASSPDRGKTGELFFGEGSRLTVL.

J is TRBJ2-7 and V is TRBV11-3; 7 nucleotides agree with TRBD1. Trimming took 5 bases from V and 4 from J; bases not matched to a gene: 5. CDR1 is SGHNT and CDR2 is YENEEA in the germline V gene. The CDR3 sequence is 13 residues long. CDR3 amino acids: CASSQTGLYEQYF. CDR3 in DNA: TGTGCCAGCAGCCAGACAGGGCTTTACGAGCAGTACTTC.

The J gene is TRBJ2-3, the V gene TRBV7-3; a possible D gene is TRBD1 (6 bases). The CDR3 has 17 amino acids. Germline CDR1 is SGHTA and CDR2 is FQGTGA. Trimming shortened V by 6 bases and J by 0 bases, and 19 bases separated the two germline ends. The chain's CDR3 is CASSHGGLPVSTDTQYF. The DNA for the CDR3 is TGTGCCAGCAGTCATGGGGGCTTGCCAGTTAGCACAGATACGCAGTATTTT.

The chain combines TRBV27 with TRBJ1-6, with D unclear. This CDR3 has 15 residues. Trimming removed 6 bases from V and 2 bases from J, with 11 bases in between. Germline CDR1 MNHEY, CDR2 SMNVEV (reference sequence). This chain's CDR3 is CASSWVGTYNSPLHF. CDR3 DNA sequence: TGTGCCAGCAGCTGGGTGGGTACCTATAATTCACCCCTCCACTTT.

J is TRBJ2-3 and V is TRBV5-1; tentatively, D is TRBD2 (6 bases). The V end was cut by 2 bases, the J end by 5 bases, with 15 bases between. CDR3 length equals 15 residues. In germline, CDR1 is SGHRS, CDR2 YFSETQ. CDR3 sequence (DNA): TGCGCCAGCAGCTTACGGGAGCTGGGGGGAGATACGCAGTATTTT. Encoded protein: CASSLRELGGDTQYF.

The chain has TRBV5-5 and TRBJ2-3; the D call may be TRBD1 or TRBD2 (5 bases each). This CDR3 contains 16 residues. V dropped 5 bases and J dropped 1 base, with 17 bases sitting between them. The V gene's germline CDR1 is SGHKS and CDR2 YYEKEE (reference sequence). The CDR3 reads CASSRGLLGGTDTQYF. The DNA for the CDR3 is TGTGCCAGCAGTCGGGGCCTCCTGGGGGGCACAGATACGCAGTATTTT. Filled out from reference TRBV5-5 and TRBJ2-3, the complete variable domain reads DAGVTQSPTHLIKTRGQQVTLRCSPISGHKSVSWYQQVLGQGPQFIFQYYEKEERGRGNFPDRFSARQFPNYSSELNVNALLLGDSALYLCASSRGLLGGTDTQYFGPGTRLTVL.

The chain recombines TRBV27 with TRBJ2-1, with a tentative D call TRBD2 (6 bases). The CDR3 contains 15 residues. Germline V gives CDR1 MNHEY, CDR2 SMNVEV (reference sequence). V was cut by 2 bases and J by 8 bases, with 16 bases left in between. In DNA, the CDR3 is TGTGCCAGCAGTTTAAGGCCTGGGGGGTTGGATGAGCAGTTCTTC. Protein: CASSLRPGGLDEQFF.

J is TRBJ2-7 and V is TRBV29-1; D tentatively reads TRBD1 or TRBD2 (5 bases each). The germline gives CDR1 SQVTM, CDR2 ANQGSEA. Trimming stripped 5 bases from V and 3 bases from J, with 17 bases between. This CDR3 spans 14 amino acids. CDR3 coding DNA: TGCAGCGTTCCCGGGACCTATCCATTCTACGAGCAGTACTTC. Translation gives CSVPGTYPFYEQYF.